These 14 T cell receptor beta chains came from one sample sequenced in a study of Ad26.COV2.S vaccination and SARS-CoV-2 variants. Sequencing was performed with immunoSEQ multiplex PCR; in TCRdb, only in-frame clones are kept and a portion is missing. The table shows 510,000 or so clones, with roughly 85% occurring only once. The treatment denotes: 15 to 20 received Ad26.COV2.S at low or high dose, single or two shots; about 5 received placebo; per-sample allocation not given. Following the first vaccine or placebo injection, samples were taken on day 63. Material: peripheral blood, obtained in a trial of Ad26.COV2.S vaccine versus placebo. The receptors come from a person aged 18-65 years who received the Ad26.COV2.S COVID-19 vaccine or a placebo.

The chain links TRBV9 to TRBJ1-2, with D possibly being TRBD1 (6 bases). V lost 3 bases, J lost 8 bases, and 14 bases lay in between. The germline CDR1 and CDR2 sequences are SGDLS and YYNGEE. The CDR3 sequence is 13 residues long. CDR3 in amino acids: CASSGDRPGGYTF. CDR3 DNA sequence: TGTGCCAGCAGCGGAGACAGGCCGGGCGGCTACACCTTC. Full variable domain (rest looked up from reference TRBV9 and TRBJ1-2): DSGVTQTPKHLITATGQRVTLRCSPRSGDLSVYWYQQSLDQGLQFLIQYYNGEERAKGNILERFSAQQFPDLHSELNLSSLELGDSALYFCASSGDRPGGYTFGSGTRLTVV.

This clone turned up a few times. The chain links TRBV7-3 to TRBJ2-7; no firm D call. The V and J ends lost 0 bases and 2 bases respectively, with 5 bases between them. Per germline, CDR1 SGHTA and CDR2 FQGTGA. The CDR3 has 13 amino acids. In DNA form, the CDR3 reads TGTGCCAGCAGCTTAACCAGCACCTACGAGCAGTACTTC. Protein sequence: CASSLTSTYEQYF.

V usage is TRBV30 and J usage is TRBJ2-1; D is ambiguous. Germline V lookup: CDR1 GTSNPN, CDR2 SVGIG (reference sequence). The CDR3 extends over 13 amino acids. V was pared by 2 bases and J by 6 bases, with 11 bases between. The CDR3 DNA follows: TGTGCCTGGAGTCCGAATAAGCCCAATGAGCAGTTCTTC. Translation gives CAWSPNKPNEQFF.

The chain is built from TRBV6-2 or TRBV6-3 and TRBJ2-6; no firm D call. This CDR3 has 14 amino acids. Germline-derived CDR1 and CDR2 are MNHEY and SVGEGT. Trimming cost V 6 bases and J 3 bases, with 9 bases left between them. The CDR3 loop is CASSRVGGANVLTF. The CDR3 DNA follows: TGTGCCAGCAGCCGGGTTGGTGGGGCCAACGTCCTGACTTTC.

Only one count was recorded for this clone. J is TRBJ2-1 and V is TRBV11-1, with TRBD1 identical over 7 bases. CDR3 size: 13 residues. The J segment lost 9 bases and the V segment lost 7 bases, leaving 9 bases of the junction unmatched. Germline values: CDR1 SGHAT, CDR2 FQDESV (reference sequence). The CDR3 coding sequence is TGTGCCAGCACAGCCACACGGACAGGTGAGCAGTTCTTC. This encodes CASTATRTGEQFF.

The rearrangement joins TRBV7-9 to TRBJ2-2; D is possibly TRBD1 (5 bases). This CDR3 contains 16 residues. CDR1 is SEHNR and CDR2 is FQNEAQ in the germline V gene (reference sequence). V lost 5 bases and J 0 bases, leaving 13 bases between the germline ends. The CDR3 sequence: CASSPGLATNTGELFF. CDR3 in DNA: TGTGCCAGCAGCCCAGGGTTGGCTACGAACACCGGGGAGCTGTTTTTT. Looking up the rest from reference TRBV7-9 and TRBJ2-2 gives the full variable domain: DTGVSQNPRHKITKRGQNVTFRCDPISEHNRLYWYRQTLGQGPEFLTYFQNEAQLEKSRLLSDRFSAERPKGSFSTLEIQRTEQGDSAMYLCASSPGLATNTGELFFGEGSRLTVL.

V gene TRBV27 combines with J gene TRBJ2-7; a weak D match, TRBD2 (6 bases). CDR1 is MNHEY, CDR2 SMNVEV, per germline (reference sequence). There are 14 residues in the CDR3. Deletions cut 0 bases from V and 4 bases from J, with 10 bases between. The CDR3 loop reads CASSLSGSRYEQYF. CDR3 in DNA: TGTGCCAGCAGTTTATCCGGGAGTAGATACGAGCAGTACTTC.

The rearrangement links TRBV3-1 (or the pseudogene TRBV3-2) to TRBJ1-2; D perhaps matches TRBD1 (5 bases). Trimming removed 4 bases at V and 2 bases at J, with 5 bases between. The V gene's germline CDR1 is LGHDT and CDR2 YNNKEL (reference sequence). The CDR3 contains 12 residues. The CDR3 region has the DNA TGTGCCAGCAGCCGGGGGAACTATGGCTACACCTTC. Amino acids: CASSRGNYGYTF.

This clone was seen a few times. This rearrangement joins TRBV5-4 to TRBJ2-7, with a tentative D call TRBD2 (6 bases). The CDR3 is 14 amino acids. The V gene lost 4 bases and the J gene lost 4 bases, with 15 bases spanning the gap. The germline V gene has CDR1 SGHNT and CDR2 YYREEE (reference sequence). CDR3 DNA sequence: TGTGCCAGCAGCCCAGGGACTTCTAGGTACGAGCAGTACTTC. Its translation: CASSPGTSRYEQYF.

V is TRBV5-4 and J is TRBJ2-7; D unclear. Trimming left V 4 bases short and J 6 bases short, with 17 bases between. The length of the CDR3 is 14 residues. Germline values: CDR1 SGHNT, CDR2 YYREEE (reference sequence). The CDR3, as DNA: TGTGCCAGCAGCCATGAGCCCCCTTCCCTCGAGCAGTACTTC. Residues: CASSHEPPSLEQYF. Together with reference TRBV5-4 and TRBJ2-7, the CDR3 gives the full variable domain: ETGVTQSPTHLIKTRGQQVTLRCSSQSGHNTVSWYQQALGQGPQFIFQYYREEENGRGNFPPRFSGLQFPNYSSELNVNALELDDSALYLCASSHEPPSLEQYFGPGTRLTVT.

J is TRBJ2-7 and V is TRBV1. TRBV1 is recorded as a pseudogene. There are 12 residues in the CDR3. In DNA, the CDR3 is TGCACCACCGAAGTGGGTACCTACGAGCAGTACTTC. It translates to CTTEVGTYEQYF.

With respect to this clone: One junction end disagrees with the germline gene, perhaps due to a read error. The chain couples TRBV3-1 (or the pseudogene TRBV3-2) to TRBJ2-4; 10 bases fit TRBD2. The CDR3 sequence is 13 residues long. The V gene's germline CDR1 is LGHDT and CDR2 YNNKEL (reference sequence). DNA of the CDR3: TGTGCCAGCAGCCAATTAGGAGCGGGAGGGCGGAACTTC. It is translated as CASSQLGAGGRNF.

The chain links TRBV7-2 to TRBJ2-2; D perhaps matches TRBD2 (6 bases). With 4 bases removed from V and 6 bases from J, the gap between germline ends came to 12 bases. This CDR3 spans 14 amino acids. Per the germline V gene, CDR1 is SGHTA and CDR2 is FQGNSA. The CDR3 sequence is CASSSGSGPGELFF. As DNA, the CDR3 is TGTGCCAGCAGCTCGGGGAGCGGGCCCGGGGAGCTGTTTTTT.

The CDR3 nucleotides read TGTGCCAGCAGTAAAGGACAGGGGGCTTGGCAGCCCCAGCATTTT. Amino acids: CASSKGQGAWQPQHF. The chain links TRBV27 to TRBJ1-5, with 11 bases that match TRBD1. V trimming: 5 bases; J trimming: 7 bases; junction bases outside the gene matches: 7. The germline gives CDR1 MNHEY, CDR2 SMNVEV (reference sequence). The CDR3 loop spans 15 amino acids.